This is a list of T cell receptor beta chains from one sample in a study of regulatory T cells in long-lasting Graves disease. Via MiXCR, TCRdb re-called the multiplex PCR reads, giving one row per CDR3 protein. The sample has around 460,000 distinct CDR3 sequences; about a fifth are singletons. The source was peripheral blood mononuclear cells (PBMCs), collected when the disease was refractory, from a patient treated with antithyroid drugs. These receptors all stem from a female donor with Graves disease. The CDR3 runs from the conserved cysteine through the conserved F or W. The order of the fields is D gene, clone size, J gene, V gene, CDR3 DNA, CDR3 protein. A D gene is named only where the DNA matches it firmly. Some rows mark clone size as missing; the rest say once, few, many or name a class of expanded clone.

-,-,TRBJ1-1,TRBV5-1,TGCGCCAGCAGCGTGGGACACGAGGGGAACACTGAAGCTTTCTTT,CASSVGHEGNTEAFF
-,many,TRBJ2-7,TRBV7-9,TGTGCCAGCAGTTCTAGTTTCCTGGGGGCACCCTACGAGCAGTACTTC,CASSSSFLGAPYEQYF
-,few,TRBJ1-1,TRBV19,TGTGCCAGTAGTATATGGCCTGGGAACACTGAAGCTTTCTTT,CASSIWPGNTEAFF
TRBD1,-,TRBJ1-5,TRBV7-2,TGTGCCAGCACGACAGGGGCGGGCAATCAGCCCCAGCATTTT,CASTTGAGNQPQHF
-,many,TRBJ1-6,TRBV11-2,TGTGCCAGCAGCATTCACAGGGCGGTTAATTCACCCCTCCACTTT,CASSIHRAVNSPLHF
-,many,TRBJ2-7,TRBV7-2,TGTGCCAGCGGTTTGGGAAAGACCTACGAGCAGTACTTC,CASGLGKTYEQYF
-,many,TRBJ2-7,TRBV11-2,TGTGCCAGCAGCTTAGGGGGCAGGGGATTCGGTGCCTACGAGCAGTACTTC,CASSLGGRGFGAYEQYF
TRBD1,few,TRBJ2-7,TRBV14,TGTGCCAGCAGCCACGCCGGGACAGGGGGCGCCGAGCAGTACTTC,CASSHAGTGGAEQYF
-,few,TRBJ1-1,TRBV7-9,TGTGCCAGCACCCGAATAGGGGGGGAAGCTTTCTTT,CASTRIGGEAFF
-,few,TRBJ2-7,TRBV6-2/TRBV6-3,TGTGCCAGCACTAGGGGGGGGGACCGCTCCTACGAGCAGTACTTC,CASTRGGDRSYEQYF
-,-,TRBJ2-7,TRBV4-3,TGCGCCAGCAGCCGAGGACTTGACTCCTACGAGCAGTACTTC,CASSRGLDSYEQYF
-,many,TRBJ1-2,TRBV28,TGTGCCAGCAGTTTAGTGCAGGACTATGGCTACACCTTC,CASSLVQDYGYTF
TRBD2,-,TRBJ2-5,TRBV3-1,TGTGCCAGCAGCCATAACCAGCGGGGGGGGGAGACCCAGTACTTC,CASSHNQRGGETQYF
-,once,TRBJ2-7,TRBV6-9,TGTGCCAGCAGTTATAGTTCTCGCGAGCAGTACTTC,CASSYSSREQYF
TRBD1,-,TRBJ2-2,TRBV24-1,TGTGCCACCAGTGAGACAGGGTCGAACACCGGGGAGCTGTTTTTT,CATSETGSNTGELFF
TRBD1,-,TRBJ1-6,TRBV5-1,TGCGCCAGCAGCAACGACAGGGTATCTTCACCCCTCCACTTT,CASSNDRVSSPLHF
TRBD1,few,TRBJ1-5,TRBV7-2,TGTGCCAGCAGCGTATCCGGGACAGGGGAGGAGAGGGGTCAGCCCCAGCATTTT,CASSVSGTGEERGQPQHF
-,-,TRBJ1-4,TRBV20-1,TGCAGTGCTAGAGGAGACAGGTCGATGGGTGAAAAACTGTTTTTT,CSARGDRSMGEKLFF
-,few,TRBJ1-3,TRBV9,TGTGCCAGCAGCGCCCAAGAAGGGGGTTACGGAAACACCATATATTTT,CASSAQEGGYGNTIYF
-,-,TRBJ1-5,TRBV4-2,TGTGCCAGCAGCCAAGATAGACACAATCAGCCCCAGCATTTT,CASSQDRHNQPQHF
-,few,TRBJ2-7,TRBV15,TGTGCCACCAGCAGAGGGGGGAATAGTTACGAGCAGTACTTC,CATSRGGNSYEQYF
TRBD1,few,TRBJ2-7,TRBV6-1,TGTGCCAGCAGGCTGGGACAGGGAATCTACGAGCAGTACTTC,CASRLGQGIYEQYF
-,many,TRBJ2-5,TRBV11-2,TGTGCCAGCAGCTTAGAAGTCAGCTCCCAAGAGACCCAGTACTTC,CASSLEVSSQETQYF
-,many,TRBJ1-1,TRBV11-2,TGTGCCAGCAGCTTAGATGGCCCGGGCCTGAACACTGAAGCTTTCTTT,CASSLDGPGLNTEAFF
-,many,TRBJ2-7,TRBV7-2,TGTGCCAGCAGCACCCCCCAAGGTGGAGAGCAGTACTTC,CASSTPQGGEQYF
-,-,TRBJ1-5,TRBV7-2,TGTGCCAGCAGCCCAAGGAACAGAGATCAGCCCCAGCATTTT,CASSPRNRDQPQHF
TRBD1,many,TRBJ1-2,TRBV28,TGTGCCAGCAGTCCGAGGGACAGCTTTTATGGCTACACCTTC,CASSPRDSFYGYTF
TRBD1,few,TRBJ2-7,TRBV5-1,TGCGCCAGCAGCTTACAGGGGGGCGCCTACGAGCAGTACTTC,CASSLQGGAYEQYF
-,many,TRBJ1-6,TRBV13,TGTGCCAGCAGCTTGGCAGGGGACAATAATTCACCCCTCCACTTT,CASSLAGDNNSPLHF
-,many,TRBJ1-6,TRBV20-1,TGCAGTGCTGACTCACCCCTCCACTTT,CSADSPLHF
-,many,TRBJ2-7,TRBV19,TGTGCCAGCAGTACGGGTTCGTCCTACGAGCAGTACTTC,CASSTGSSYEQYF
TRBD1,many,TRBJ1-1,TRBV6-1,TGTGCCAGCAGTAGGACAGGGGGGGACACTGAAGCTTTCTTT,CASSRTGGDTEAFF